The next 4 T cell receptor beta chains were all read from a single sample in a study of shared clonotypes between healthy human individuals. TCRdb's copy holds only in-frame clones and misses some; the assay was immunoSEQ multiplex PCR. In the table there are about 460,000 clones, 60% to 80% of which are singletons. Sequencing was performed on PBMCs. These TCRs come from a woman aged 40 to 50 in good health. Some clones in this sample may be carry-over from other donors' samples.

CDR3 nucleotides: TGTGCCAGCAGCTTAACGTTACCCCCTAGCACAGATACGCAGTATTTT. Its protein is CASSLTLPPSTDTQYF. The genes are TRBV11-2 and TRBJ2-3; D call uncertain. Germline lookup yields CDR1 SGHAT and CDR2 FQNNGV. Trimming pared 2 bases from V and 0 bases from J, leaving 12 bases between. The CDR3 covers 16 residues.

The chain links TRBV2 to TRBJ2-7, with a tentative D call TRBD1 (6 bases). Trimming took 6 bases from V and 4 from J, leaving 13 bases between them. Germline assignment: CDR1 SNHLY and CDR2 FYNNEI. This CDR3 contains 13 residues. The CDR3, as DNA: TGTGCCAGCAGGGCCAGGGGTGGTTACGAGCAGTACTTC. Its protein is CASRARGGYEQYF.

This chain uses TRBV28 with TRBJ2-7; possibly TRBD1 or TRBD2 for D (5 bases each). The CDR3 covers 17 residues. Germline CDR1 and CDR2: MDHEN and SYDVKM. The V gene lost 1 base and the J gene lost 0 bases, with 16 bases spanning the gap. Here the CDR3 DNA reads TGTGCCAGCAGTTTATCGGGGCTGGGCGGAAGCTCCTACGAGCAGTACTTC. Its protein product is CASSLSGLGGSSYEQYF.

The chain couples TRBV5-1 to TRBJ2-1; 10 bases align to TRBD2. CDR3 length: 15 amino acids. Germline V gene data show CDR1 as SGHRS and CDR2 as YFSETQ. Trimming removed 1 base from V and 8 bases from J; junction bases left unmatched: 6. The CDR3 region is CASSLTSGTTYEQFF. CDR3 in DNA: TGCGCCAGCAGCTTGACTAGCGGGACAACATATGAGCAGTTCTTC.